The 23 T cell receptor beta chains presented below share a single source sample, sequenced in a study of blood T cell repertoires in COVID-19. Profiled with immunoSEQ multiplex PCR; TCRdb holds only in-frame clones, not every one. This table has under 500,000 clones, 85% to 90% appearing once. Source material: PBMCs or T cells enriched from blood (not recorded which). Receptor source: a man aged 25 to 40 who had recovered from COVID-19.

The chain links TRBV19 to TRBJ2-5, with D possibly TRBD2 on 5 matching bases. This CDR3 is 15 amino acids long. The V gene's germline CDR1 is LNHDA and CDR2 SQIVND (reference sequence). V lost 5 bases, J lost 5 bases, and 18 bases lay in between. The CDR3 spells CASSPTRGYLETQYF. The CDR3 bases are TGTGCCAGTAGTCCCACCCGAGGGTATCTGGAGACCCAGTACTTC.

This chain uses TRBV9 with TRBJ2-7, with TRBD1 as a possible D gene (5 bases). Looked up from germline, CDR1 is SGDLS and CDR2 is YYNGEE. The CDR3 is made up of 11 amino acids. The V end lost 7 bases, the J end lost 4 bases, and 9 bases lay between the germline ends. Written as DNA, the CDR3 is TGTGCCAGCGGAGACAGTTACGAGCAGTACTTC. It yields the protein CASGDSYEQYF.

CDR3 DNA: TGTGCCAGCAGTATTTCGACAGGCCAAAACACTGAAGCTTTCTTT. Translated, it gives CASSISTGQNTEAFF. The genes are TRBV27 and TRBJ1-1, with D tentatively TRBD1 (6 bases). The V end lost 5 bases, the J end lost 2 bases, and 15 bases lay between the germline ends. CDR1 and CDR2 (germline): MNHEY, SMNVEV (reference sequence). The CDR3 totals 15 residues.

V is TRBV19 and J is TRBJ2-3; 7 bases agree with TRBD2. Germline V gene sequence: CDR1 LNHDA, CDR2 SQIVND (reference sequence). The CDR3 is made up of 13 amino acids. After removal of 8 bases from V and 4 bases from J, the junction contained 6 bases not matched to a gene. CDR3 region: CASGTTSADTQYF. CDR3 nucleotides: TGTGCCAGTGGGACTACAAGCGCAGATACGCAGTATTTT.

This clone came up once. This rearrangement joins TRBV28 to TRBJ2-5; maybe TRBD1 (5 bases). Germline V gene sequence: CDR1 MDHEN, CDR2 SYDVKM. The CDR3 loop spans 13 amino acids. The ends were cut back, 3 bases at V and 5 bases at J, with 10 bases in the middle. CDR3 DNA: TGTGCCAGCAGTTTGGCAGGGTCGGAGACCCAGTACTTC. Translation gives CASSLAGSETQYF.

The chain recombines TRBV2 with TRBJ1-5; TRBD1 might be the D (6 bases). V gave up 6 bases and J gave up 6 bases, with 21 bases separating them. The CDR3 loop spans 16 amino acids. Germline V gene data show CDR1 as SNHLY and CDR2 as FYNNEI. The CDR3 nucleotides are TGTGCCAGCAGCGCCAAACAGGGATGGGTTGCTCAGCCCCAGCATTTT. Translated, it gives CASSAKQGWVAQPQHF. Supplemented by reference TRBV2 and TRBJ1-5, the full variable domain reads EPEVTQTPSHQVTQMGQEVILRCVPISNHLYFYWYRQILGQKVEFLVSFYNNEISEKSEIFDDQFSVERPDGSNFTLKIRSTKLEDSAMYFCASSAKQGWVAQPQHFGDGTRLSIL.

The chain has TRBV6-5 and TRBJ1-2, with D maybe TRBD1 (5 bases). CDR3 length: 15 residues. V was pared by 4 bases and J by 5 bases, with 17 bases between. Germline CDR1 is MNHEY and CDR2 is SVGAGI. The DNA for the CDR3 is TGTGCCAGCAGTTCCGCCGCGGGGACTGATTATGGCTACACCTTC. It codes for CASSSAAGTDYGYTF.

This rearrangement joins TRBV29-1 to TRBJ1-2; TRBD1 might be the D (6 bases). CDR3 length: 12 amino acids. V lost 5 bases and J lost 5, with 12 bases in between. The germline V gene encodes CDR1 SQVTM and CDR2 ANQGSEA. This CDR3 is CSVRTETYGYTF. Here the CDR3 DNA reads TGCAGCGTTAGGACAGAGACTTATGGCTACACCTTC.

The J gene is TRBJ1-1, the V gene TRBV5-1; a possible D gene is TRBD1 (5 bases). The germline CDR1 and CDR2 sequences are SGHRS and YFSETQ. The CDR3 spans 15 residues. Trimming took off 2 bases at V and 3 bases at J, with 14 bases between the two ends. The CDR3 spells CASSFKGFGDTEAFF. The CDR3 DNA sequence: TGCGCCAGCAGCTTCAAGGGGTTCGGTGACACTGAAGCTTTCTTT.

Here the CDR3 DNA reads TGTGCCAGCACCTCCTTCCAGGGCGGGGAGCTGTTTTTT. Amino acids: CASTSFQGGELFF. This chain uses TRBV7-6 with TRBJ2-2; D may be TRBD1 (5 bases). Germline V gene sequence: CDR1 SGHVS, CDR2 FNYEAQ. With 7 bases removed from V and 7 bases from J, the gap between germline ends came to 13 bases. There are 13 residues in the CDR3.

The V and J genes are TRBV5-4 and TRBJ2-3; 7 nucleotides match TRBD2. The CDR3 runs 15 residues. V gave up 5 bases and J gave up 0 bases; unmatched junction bases: 6. Germline V lookup: CDR1 SGHNT, CDR2 YYREEE (reference sequence). The CDR3 is CASSHLSGSTDTQYF. In nucleotides, the CDR3 is TGTGCCAGCAGTCATCTTAGCGGGAGCACAGATACGCAGTATTTT.

The V gene is TRBV14, the J gene TRBJ2-1; D possibly corresponds to TRBD2 (6 bases). Germline CDR1 reads SGHDN; CDR2 reads FVKESK. V was cut by 0 bases and J by 3 bases, with 15 bases left in between. The CDR3 loop spans 17 amino acids. The CDR3 region has the DNA TGTGCCAGCAGCCAAGATTTGACGGGAGAGGTCTACAATGAGCAGTTCTTC. Its protein is CASSQDLTGEVYNEQFF. The full variable domain, its missing parts supplied by reference TRBV14 and TRBJ2-1, is EAGVTQFPSHSVIEKGQTVTLRCDPISGHDNLYWYRRVMGKEIKFLLHFVKESKQDESGMPNNRFLAERTGGTYSTLKVQPAELEDSGVYFCASSQDLTGEVYNEQFFGPGTRLTVL.

The chain recombines TRBV2 with TRBJ1-5; 7 bases are shared with TRBD1. Germline trimming cut 0 bases from V and 4 bases from J; bases unmatched to any gene: 6. The length of the CDR3 is 16 residues. Germline CDR1 and CDR2: SNHLY and FYNNEI. The CDR3 protein is CASSEASQGGNQPQHF. CDR3 DNA sequence: TGTGCCAGCAGTGAAGCCTCCCAGGGGGGTAATCAGCCCCAGCATTTT.

The chain employs TRBV10-3 and TRBJ2-1; 9 bases match TRBD2. The CDR3 totals 14 residues. The V gene end was trimmed by 7 bases and the J gene end by 6 bases; junction bases not matched to a gene: 7. The germline V gene has CDR1 ENHRY and CDR2 SYGVKD. The DNA of the CDR3 is TGTGCCATCATGGACGTTAGCGGGAGCAATGAGCAGTTCTTC. It yields the protein CAIMDVSGSNEQFF.

This clone was seen only a few times. The V and J genes are TRBV5-1 and TRBJ1-1; 10 bases are a match to TRBD1. V trimming: 0 bases; J trimming: 0 bases; junction bases outside the gene matches: 5. The CDR3 totals 17 residues. Per the germline V gene, CDR1 is SGHRS and CDR2 is YFSETQ. This chain's CDR3 is CASSLDGTGDLNTEAFF. The CDR3 coding sequence is TGCGCCAGCAGCTTGGATGGGACAGGGGACCTGAACACTGAAGCTTTCTTT.

This sequence joins TRBV28 and TRBJ2-7, with a tentative D call TRBD1 (6 bases). V gave up 6 bases and J gave up 2 bases, with 14 bases separating them. Germline values: CDR1 MDHEN, CDR2 SYDVKM. The CDR3 is made up of 14 amino acids. The CDR3 loop reads CASRDGGGPYEQYF. The CDR3, as DNA: TGTGCCAGCAGGGATGGGGGCGGCCCCTACGAGCAGTACTTC.

This chain joins TRBV3-1 (or the pseudogene TRBV3-2) and TRBJ1-1; D perhaps matches TRBD1 (6 bases). Germline V gene data show CDR1 as LGHDT and CDR2 as YNNKEL (reference sequence). Trimming cost V 6 bases and J 1 base, with 9 bases left between them. The CDR3 is made up of 13 amino acids. CDR3 in amino acids: CASSRQENTEAFF. CDR3 nucleotide sequence: TGTGCCAGCAGTCGACAGGAGAACACTGAAGCTTTCTTT.

CDR3 in amino acids: CASPPPPGRGTGGNEQFF. DNA of the CDR3: TGTGCCAGCCCCCCCCCACCGGGAAGAGGGACAGGGGGAAATGAGCAGTTCTTC. This chain connects TRBV28 to TRBJ2-1; 11 bases are a match to TRBD1. CDR1 is MDHEN and CDR2 is SYDVKM in the germline V gene. Trimming removed 8 bases from V and 7 bases from J; junction bases left unmatched: 19. The CDR3 is 18 residues long.

The chain recombines TRBV12-3 or TRBV12-4 with TRBJ2-1, with D tentatively TRBD2 (6 bases). Trimming shortened V by 6 bases and J by 8 bases, and 14 bases separated the two germline ends. This CDR3 contains 13 residues. In nucleotides, the CDR3 is TGTGCCAGCAGCCCCCGGGACTTTTATGAGCAGTTCTTC. Its translation is CASSPRDFYEQFF.

This sequence joins TRBV27 and TRBJ1-1; 8 bases fit TRBD1. The trim removed 5 bases at V and 5 bases at J, leaving 7 bases unmatched. The CDR3 covers 14 residues. The germline gives CDR1 MNHEY, CDR2 SMNVEV (reference sequence). The CDR3 region is CASSQTGVETEAFF. The CDR3 region has the DNA TGTGCCAGCAGTCAGACAGGGGTTGAAACTGAAGCTTTCTTT.

The CDR3 sequence: CASSLLAYHTEAFF. Written as DNA, the CDR3 is TGTGCCAGCAGTTTACTAGCTTATCACACTGAAGCTTTCTTT. V is TRBV27 and J is TRBJ1-1; no definite D call. The V and J ends lost 2 bases and 3 bases respectively, with 10 bases between them. The V gene's germline CDR1 is MNHEY and CDR2 SMNVEV (reference sequence). The CDR3 contains 14 residues.

This chain links TRBV5-1 with TRBJ1-1, with unresolved D. The CDR3 has 15 residues. V lost 2 bases to trimming and J lost 0 bases, with 11 bases between them. Germline CDR1 SGHRS, CDR2 YFSETQ. The CDR3 DNA follows: TGCGCCAGCAGCTTTGGAGCTAGGATGAACACTGAAGCTTTCTTT. The encoded protein is CASSFGARMNTEAFF.

The gene calls are TRBV2 and TRBJ2-7; no firm D call. This CDR3 is 12 amino acids long. Germline lookup yields CDR1 SNHLY and CDR2 FYNNEI. V was pared by 5 bases and J by 2 bases, with 7 bases between. CDR3: CASSPLPYEQYF. As DNA, the CDR3 is TGTGCCAGCAGTCCCCTACCCTACGAGCAGTACTTC.